The clone carrying this TCR beta chain was counted a few times. The antigen is undetermined. Study results and limitations: Tumor Treg TCRs overlapped most with tumor naive CD4+ cells. In terms of TCR gene usage, tumor memory CD4+ T cells clustered together with blood and lymph node memory CD4+ cells, as well as with lymph node naive CD4+ cells. Larger-cohort validation covered only one TCR beta V-J rearrangement.

The CDR3 is 16 amino acids. The junction had 6 bases not matched to a gene; V was cut back by 1 base and J by 2 bases. The V gene's germline CDR1 is SGHRS and CDR2 YFSETQ. TCRdb recomputed calls from the 5' RACE reads with MiXCR, one row per CDR3 protein. Counted here are over 50,000 distinct CDR3 sequences, about 31% occurring once; the ten biggest clones make up about 2.3%. The clonotype originates from a female donor with breast cancer. The material sequenced was tumor-infiltrating naive CD4+ T cells sorted from the breast tumor. Subset here: naive CD4+ T cells, CD4+CD45RA+CD25-. The J gene is TRBJ2-3, the V gene TRBV5-1; 8 bases map to TRBD2. Written as DNA, the CDR3 is TGCGCCAGCAGCTTGTACGGGACTAGGTACACAGATACGCAGTATTTT. This codes for CASSLYGTRYTDTQYF.